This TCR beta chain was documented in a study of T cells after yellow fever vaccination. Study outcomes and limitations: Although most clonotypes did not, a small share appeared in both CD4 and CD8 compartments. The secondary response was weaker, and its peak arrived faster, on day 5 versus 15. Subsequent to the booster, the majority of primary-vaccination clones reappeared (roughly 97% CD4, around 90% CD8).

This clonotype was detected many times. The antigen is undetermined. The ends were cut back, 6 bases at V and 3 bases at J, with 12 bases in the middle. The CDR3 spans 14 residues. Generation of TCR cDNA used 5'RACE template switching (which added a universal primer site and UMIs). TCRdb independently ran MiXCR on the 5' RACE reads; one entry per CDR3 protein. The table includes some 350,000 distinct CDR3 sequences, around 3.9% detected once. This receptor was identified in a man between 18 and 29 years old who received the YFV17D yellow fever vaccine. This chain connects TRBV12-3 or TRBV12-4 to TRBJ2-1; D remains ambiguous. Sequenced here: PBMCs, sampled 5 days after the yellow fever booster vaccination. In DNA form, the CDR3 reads TGTGCCAGCAGCTACATTTCGGGCTACAATGAGCAGTTCTTC. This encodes CASSYISGYNEQFF.